These T cell receptor beta chains were read from a single sample in a study of CD8 T cells in Susac syndrome. MiXCR, applied by TCRdb to the immunoSEQ multiplex PCR reads, yields one record per CDR3 protein. The table lists 250,000 to 300,000 distinct CDR3 sequences, 70% to 90% of them singletons. Sequencing input: CD8+ T cells from PBMCs. These receptors originate from a human donor with multiple sclerosis. CDR3s include the opening cysteine and the closing phenylalanine or tryptophan. Each record gives: J gene, V gene, D gene, CDR3 length, CDR3 DNA, CDR3 protein. The D gene is left open where the match is weak.

TRBJ2-1,TRBV7-6,TRBD1,18,TGTGCCAGCAGCCCCGGGACAGGGGTTCCAAGGGGGTACAATGAGCAGTTCTTC,CASSPGTGVPRGYNEQFF
TRBJ2-1,TRBV21-1,NA,14,TGTGCCAGCTTTGGGACTAGCTCCTACAATGAGCAGTTCTTC,CASFGTSSYNEQFF
TRBJ1-1,TRBV28,NA,15,TGTGCCAGCAGCCGGTATTGGGGAGGGGACACTGAAGCTTTCTTT,CASSRYWGGDTEAFF
TRBJ1-1,TRBV27,NA,14,TGTGCCAGCAGTTTAGTTAGGGACGACACTGAAGCTTTCTTT,CASSLVRDDTEAFF
TRBJ2-3,TRBV20-1,TRBD2,14,TGCAGTGCAGATAGCGGGACTAGCACAGATACGCAGTATTTT,CSADSGTSTDTQYF
TRBJ2-7,TRBV7-9,TRBD2,15,TGTGCCAGCAGCCCTCCCCTGCCAGCGGGAGACGAGCAGTACTTC,CASSPPLPAGDEQYF
TRBJ2-5,TRBV6-5,TRBD2,16,TGTGCCAGCAGTTACGGGACTAGCGGGAGTAAGGAGACCCAGTACTTC,CASSYGTSGSKETQYF
TRBJ1-2,TRBV27,NA,15,TGTGCCAGCAGTTTATCAGGGACACCGCAGAACGGCTACACCTTC,CASSLSGTPQNGYTF
TRBJ1-4,TRBV27,NA,16,TGTGCCAGCAGTCCCCAACCAGGGTGGGCTAATGAAAAACTGTTTTTT,CASSPQPGWANEKLFF
TRBJ1-2,TRBV7-9,NA,14,TGTGCCAGCAGCTTACCCGGGGTGATGGATGGCTACACCTTC,CASSLPGVMDGYTF
TRBJ2-7,TRBV27,NA,14,TGTGCCAGCAGCCCTTATGGGGGCTCCTACGAGCAGTACTTC,CASSPYGGSYEQYF
TRBJ2-1,TRBV9,NA,14,TGTGCCAGCAGCATAGTTTCCAATCCCAATGAGCAGTTCTTC,CASSIVSNPNEQFF
TRBJ2-7,TRBV27,TRBD1,15,TGTGCCAGCAGTGATCTTGTTACAGGGGGCGACGAGCAGTACTTC,CASSDLVTGGDEQYF
TRBJ1-2,TRBV7-9,NA,15,TGTGCCAGCAGCTTTCTTACAGGGTTTAACTATGGCTACACCTTC,CASSFLTGFNYGYTF
TRBJ2-7,TRBV20-1,NA,12,TGCAGGCGGAGTCAAGGGGCCTACGAGCAGTACTTC,CRRSQGAYEQYF
TRBJ2-7,TRBV20-1,TRBD2,15,TGCAGTGCTAGAGAGCCCCTAGCGGGAGGGTACGAGCAGTACTTC,CSAREPLAGGYEQYF
TRBJ2-1,TRBV28,NA,11,TGTGCCAGCCTACAGGGACGCGAGCAGTTCTTC,CASLQGREQFF
TRBJ2-1,TRBV12-3/TRBV12-4,NA,12,TGTGCCAGCAGCACCCGGGACAATGAGCAGTTCTTC,CASSTRDNEQFF
TRBJ2-3,TRBV19,TRBD2,18,TGTGCCAGTAGTACGGGACTAGCGAGAGATGTTTCCACAGATACGCAGTATTTT,CASSTGLARDVSTDTQYF
TRBJ1-1,TRBV13,NA,14,TGTGCCAGCAGCTTATTAAGGAGGAACCCTGAAGCTTTCTTT,CASSLLRRNPEAFF